This T cell receptor (beta chain) originates from a study of blood T cell repertoires in COVID-19. The wider study: The United States, Italy and Spain provided the acute and convalescent COVID-19 samples. T cells, B-cell-depleted T cells, or PBMCs supplied cDNA or gDNA.

The V end lost 2 bases, the J end lost 9 bases, and 14 bases lay between the germline ends. The germline V gene encodes CDR1 MNHEY and CDR2 SVGEGT. The CDR3 is 14 amino acids. The protocol was immunoSEQ multiplex PCR, while the TCRdb copy is restricted to in-frame clones and leaves out a portion. The sample lists about 210,000 clones; 84% were seen once. The source material was peripheral blood. The clonotype comes from a man in his forties who had recovered from COVID-19. The chain couples TRBV6-2 or TRBV6-3 to TRBJ2-1; no definite D call. CDR3: CASSYPLVQSEQFF. CDR3 coding DNA: TGTGCCAGCAGTTACCCATTGGTACAGTCTGAGCAGTTCTTC.